Here is one T cell receptor (beta chain) with its context. Antigen unknown. CDR1 KGHSH and CDR2 LQKENI come from the germline V gene. With 6 bases removed from V and 4 bases from J, the gap between germline ends came to 13 bases. The CDR3 loop spans 14 amino acids. This sample was taken from a study of T-cell memory formation after mild COVID-19. One entry per CDR3 protein, called by TCRdb with MiXCR from the 5' RACE reads. The sample holds 350,000 to 500,000 distinct CDR3 sequences; less than 25% are singletons and the top ten take around 13%. General study points: Contracting CD4+ clones sat mainly in CM and EM; CD8+ in EMRA.

Sequencing was performed on PBMCs or a T cell subset sorted from them (not recorded which). This sequence originates from an adult woman who had mild COVID-19 (a few samples of this study predate the infection). Cell type and time point are not known. The chain is built from TRBV18 and TRBJ1-5, with a possible D match to TRBD1 (5 bases). The CDR3 sequence: CASSPGAENQPQHF. The CDR3 DNA is TGTGCCAGCTCTCCCGGGGCCGAAAATCAGCCCCAGCATTTT. The whole variable domain, remainder taken from reference TRBV18 and TRBJ1-5, is NAGVMQNPRHLVRRRGQEARLRCSPMKGHSHVYWYRQLPEEGLKFMVYLQKENIIDESGMPKERFSAEFPKEGPSILRIQQVVRGDSAAYFCASSPGAENQPQHFGDGTRLSIL.